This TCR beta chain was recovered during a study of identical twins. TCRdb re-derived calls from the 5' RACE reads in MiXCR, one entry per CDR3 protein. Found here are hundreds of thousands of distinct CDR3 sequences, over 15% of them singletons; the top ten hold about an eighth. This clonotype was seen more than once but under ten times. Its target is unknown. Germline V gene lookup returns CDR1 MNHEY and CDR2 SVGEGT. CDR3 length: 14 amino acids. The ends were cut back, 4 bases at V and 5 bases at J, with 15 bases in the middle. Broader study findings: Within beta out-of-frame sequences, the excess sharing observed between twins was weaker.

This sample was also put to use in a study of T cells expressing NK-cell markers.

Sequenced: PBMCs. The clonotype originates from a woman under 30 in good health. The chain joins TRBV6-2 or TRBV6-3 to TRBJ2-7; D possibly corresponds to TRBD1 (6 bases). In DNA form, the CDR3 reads TGTGCCAGCAGTTCCACAATACAGGGCCACGAGCAGTACTTC. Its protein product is CASSSTIQGHEQYF.